These 22 T cell receptor beta chains were sequenced from one sample in a study of regulatory T cells in long-lasting Graves disease. Stated time point: newly diagnosed GD, antithyroid drugs for less than 3 months. PBMC RNA was the source of the TCR library. With iRepertoire HTBI primers and Arm-PCR of CDR3 regions, TCR beta libraries were built. TCRdb recomputed calls from the multiplex PCR reads with MiXCR, one row per CDR3 protein. The sample contains around 400,000 distinct CDR3 sequences, 15% to 19% of which appear only once. The sample here was peripheral blood mononuclear cells (PBMCs), taken at new diagnosis, from a patient treated with antithyroid drugs. The receptors come from a female donor with Graves disease.

This clonotype was detected only a few times. The chain combines TRBV12-3 or TRBV12-4 with TRBJ2-1; the D gene is possibly TRBD1 (6 bases). The CDR3 is made up of 17 amino acids. Trimming left V 0 bases short and J 0 bases short, with 12 bases between. The CDR3 region has the DNA TGTGCCAGCAGTTTAGCGGGGACACCGAGCTCCTACAATGAGCAGTTCTTC. This gives the protein CASSLAGTPSSYNEQFF.

A few counts support this clonotype. V and J are TRBV5-1 and TRBJ2-1; 7 nucleotides match TRBD2. CDR1 and CDR2 (germline): SGHRS, YFSETQ. V lost 0 bases, J lost 5 bases, and 8 bases stayed unmatched. The CDR3 is 16 amino acids. This CDR3 is CASSLDASGPDNEQFF. The CDR3 DNA reads TGCGCCAGCAGCTTGGACGCTAGCGGCCCCGACAATGAGCAGTTCTTC.

This clonotype occurred many times. The chain is built from TRBV20-1 and TRBJ2-3; no clear D gene. The CDR3 contains 12 residues. The V and J ends lost 6 bases and 4 bases respectively, with 11 bases between them. Germline CDR1 reads DFQATT; CDR2 reads SNEGSKA (reference sequence). The CDR3 bases are TGCAGTGCCAACGCCCGACCAGATACGCAGTATTTT. Its translation: CSANARPDTQYF.

This clonotype was seen only a few times. The genes are TRBV6-1 and TRBJ2-3; the match to TRBD2 covers 14 bases. Germline V lookup: CDR1 MNHNS, CDR2 SASEGT. V shed 2 bases, J shed 5 bases, and the junction held 3 bases outside the gene matches. The CDR3 consists of 16 residues. CDR3 sequence reads: CASSELGLAGVDTQYF. CDR3 sequence (DNA): TGTGCCAGCAGTGAATTGGGACTAGCGGGAGTAGATACGCAGTATTTT.

The chain uses TRBV7-2 and TRBJ1-1; 7 bases are a match to TRBD1. Germline CDR1 reads SGHTA; CDR2 reads FQGNSA. This CDR3 comprises 15 residues. The junction had 12 bases not matched to a gene; V was cut back by 11 bases and J by 0 bases. CDR3 DNA: TGTGCCTGCTCTGGGGACGGGACAGTGAACACTGAAGCTTTCTTT. It translates to CACSGDGTVNTEAFF. Combining the CDR3 with reference TRBV7-2 and TRBJ1-1 gives the whole variable domain GAGVSQSPSNKVTEKGKDVELRCDPISGHTALYWYRQSLGQGLEFLIYFQGNSAPDKSGLPSDRFSAERTGGSVSTLTIQRTQQEDSAVYLCACSGDGTVNTEAFFGQGTRLTVV.

This clonotype has a count of ten or more. V usage is TRBV7-2 and J usage is TRBJ1-3, with D unresolved. The CDR3 is 14 amino acids. Germline assignment: CDR1 SGHTA and CDR2 FQGNSA. V shed 4 bases and J shed 3 bases, with 10 bases lying between them. The CDR3 is CASSSQESGNTIYF. DNA of the CDR3: TGTGCCAGCAGCTCCCAGGAGAGTGGAAACACCATATATTTT.

This clonotype appeared a few times. This chain's CDR3 is CAAKNTGELFF. The CDR3 DNA reads TGTGCCGCGAAGAACACCGGGGAGCTGTTTTTT. The chain uses TRBV10-3 and TRBJ2-2; the D is unclear. The germline V and J ends were trimmed by 11 bases and 1 base, with 5 bases remaining between them. The CDR3 spans 11 residues. Germline lookup yields CDR1 ENHRY and CDR2 SYGVKD.

This clonotype has only a few counts. The V call is TRBV19, the J call TRBJ1-2, with D tentatively TRBD1 (6 bases). This CDR3 has 17 residues. V was clipped by 3 bases and J by 4 bases, with 21 bases between them. CDR1 LNHDA and CDR2 SQIVND come from the germline V gene (reference sequence). CDR3 DNA sequence: TGTGCCAGTAGTATCTCGACAGGATCCGCGAGTAGCTATGGCTACACCTTC. It translates to CASSISTGSASSYGYTF.

At least ten counts were recorded for this clonotype. This could be a read error, since a much larger clone is one nucleotide away. CDR3 sequence (DNA): TGTGCCAGCAGTTTCCTCGCCCGGGGCCGCCGGGGTACGCAGTATTTT. Encoded protein: CASSFLARGRRGTQYF. The chain joins TRBV28 to TRBJ2-3; D possibly uses TRBD1 or TRBD2 (5 bases each). Between the trimmed V and J ends, which lost 3 bases and 8 bases, there was a span of 21 bases. The CDR3 runs 16 residues. Per the germline V gene, CDR1 is MDHEN and CDR2 is SYDVKM.

This clonotype was observed many times. This chain connects TRBV2 to TRBJ2-3, with 7 bases matching TRBD1. This CDR3 has 14 amino acids. V lost 6 bases and J lost 2; bases outside the gene matches: 5. Looked up from germline, CDR1 is SNHLY and CDR2 is FYNNEI. The DNA for the CDR3 is TGTGCCAGCAGAAGACAGGGAAACACAGATACGCAGTATTTT. This encodes CASRRQGNTDTQYF.

This clonotype was seen many times. The chain uses TRBV3-1 and TRBJ1-6, with TRBD1 as a possible D gene (6 bases). CDR1 and CDR2 from the germline V gene are LGHDT and YNNKEL (reference sequence). This CDR3 has 14 residues. V gave up 1 base and J gave up 10 bases, with 11 bases separating them. The CDR3 protein is CASSQATTGSPLHF. The CDR3 DNA follows: TGTGCCAGCAGCCAAGCCACCACAGGGTCACCCCTCCACTTT.

Many counts were recorded for this clonotype. J is TRBJ2-2 and V is TRBV15; TRBD1 aligns across 10 bases. Trimming at V came to 5 bases and at J to 7 bases, leaving 7 bases not matched to a gene. The germline V gene has CDR1 LNHNV and CDR2 YYDKDF (reference sequence). The CDR3 has 15 residues. The CDR3: CATSLDRGRFGELFF. CDR3 coding DNA: TGTGCCACCAGCCTCGACAGGGGGCGTTTCGGGGAGCTGTTTTTT.

This clonotype appeared a few times. V and J are TRBV6-4 and TRBJ2-3; D is uncertain. CDR1 and CDR2 from the germline V gene are MRHNA and SNTAGT. The CDR3 has 14 residues. The V and J ends lost 3 bases and 0 bases respectively, with 7 bases between them. The chain's CDR3 is CASSEQASTDTQYF. The DNA for the CDR3 is TGTGCCAGCAGTGAGCAGGCTAGCACAGATACGCAGTATTTT.

The chain couples TRBV20-1 to TRBJ1-4; D is perhaps TRBD1 (6 bases). Germline V lookup: CDR1 DFQATT, CDR2 SNEGSKA (reference sequence). V lost 4 bases and J 6 bases, leaving 18 bases between the germline ends. This CDR3 spans 15 amino acids. The CDR3 reads CSANQNGGADEKLFF. The CDR3 DNA reads TGCAGTGCTAATCAGAACGGGGGGGCGGATGAAAAACTGTTTTTT.

This clonotype was observed at least ten times. This chain's CDR3 is CASSFGTSGDDEQYF. In DNA form, the CDR3 reads TGTGCCAGCAGCTTCGGGACTAGCGGGGATGACGAGCAGTACTTC. V is TRBV6-2 or TRBV6-3 and J is TRBJ2-7; 13 bases line up with TRBD2. Germline CDR1 MNHEY, CDR2 SVGEGT. This CDR3 is 15 amino acids long. Germline trimming cut 6 bases from V and 5 bases from J; bases unmatched to any gene: 7.

This clonotype was recorded at least ten times. V usage is TRBV20-1 and J usage is TRBJ2-3; unclear D gene. The germline gives CDR1 DFQATT, CDR2 SNEGSKA (reference sequence). The CDR3 consists of 13 residues. Trimming removed 0 bases from V and 7 bases from J, with 11 bases in between. For the CDR3, the DNA is TGCAGTGCTAGAGATTCGGAGCCAAATACGCAGTATTTT. As protein: CSARDSEPNTQYF.

A note on this clonotype: This may be a read error, as it is one base from a much larger clone. The CDR3 DNA follows: TGTGCCAGCAGTGTATGGCTGGGCACAGATACGCAGTATTTT. Translation gives CASSVWLGTDTQYF. The chain combines TRBV6-1 with TRBJ2-3; D uncertain. Trimming removed 4 bases from V and 1 base from J, with 9 bases in between. Germline values: CDR1 MNHNS, CDR2 SASEGT. The CDR3 has 14 amino acids.

Many counts were recorded for this clonotype. The chain links TRBV30 to TRBJ1-5, with 8 bases fitting TRBD1. The length of the CDR3 is 16 residues. J was trimmed by 4 bases and V by 1 base; bases with no gene match: 9. In germline, CDR1 is GTSNPN, CDR2 SVGIG (reference sequence). The CDR3 DNA reads TGTGCCTGGAGTGAAACCCTGACAGGGGTTAATCAGCCCCAGCATTTT. This codes for CAWSETLTGVNQPQHF.

The chain combines TRBV28 with TRBJ1-2, with D hard to call. The germline V gene has CDR1 MDHEN and CDR2 SYDVKM. V lost 6 bases to trimming and J lost 8 bases, with 22 bases between them. The CDR3 has 15 residues. The CDR3 spells CASSRPSVRKIGYTF. DNA of the CDR3: TGTGCCAGCAGCAGACCCTCAGTAAGAAAAATCGGCTACACCTTC.

This clonotype turned up a few times. The genes are TRBV10-2 and TRBJ2-7, with D uncertain. Trimming left V 8 bases short and J 1 base short, with 6 bases between. There are 11 residues in the CDR3. The V gene's germline CDR1 is WSHSY and CDR2 SAAADI. This CDR3 reads CASARSYEQYF. The CDR3, as DNA: TGCGCCAGCGCGAGGTCCTACGAGCAGTACTTC.

This clonotype occurred many times. The chain carries TRBV5-5 and TRBJ1-1; no reliable D call. CDR1 SGHKS and CDR2 YYEKEE come from the germline V gene (reference sequence). This CDR3 is built from 16 residues. The ends were cut back, 0 bases at V and 0 bases at J, with 12 bases in the middle. This CDR3 reads CASSLGRPLMNTEAFF. CDR3 bases: TGTGCCAGCAGCTTGGGAAGGCCCCTCATGAACACTGAAGCTTTCTTT.

This clonotype has just a few counts. V usage is TRBV30 and J usage is TRBJ1-5; D possibly corresponds to TRBD1 (6 bases). The CDR3 has 14 amino acids. Trimming shortened V by 2 bases and J by 0 bases, and 8 bases separated the two germline ends. CDR1 is GTSNPN, CDR2 SVGIG, per germline (reference sequence). The CDR3 sequence is CAWSRGLSNQPQHF. The CDR3 DNA is TGTGCCTGGAGTCGGGGGCTTAGCAATCAGCCCCAGCATTTT. The complete variable domain, with remaining parts taken from reference TRBV30 and TRBJ1-5, reads SQTIHQWPATLVQPVGSPLSLECTVEGTSNPNLYWYRQAAGRGLQLLFYSVGIGQISSEVPQNLSASRPQDRQFILSSKKLLLSDSGFYLCAWSRGLSNQPQHFGDGTRLSIL.